The 27 T cell receptor beta chains below come from one sample, sequenced in a study of breast tumors, draining lymph nodes, adjacent tissues. TCRdb processed the multiplex PCR reads anew with MiXCR; each CDR3 protein has one entry. This sample yields 180,000 or so distinct CDR3 sequences, of which 25% to 40% are seen a single time; about 4.5% belongs to the top ten. Axillary draining lymph nodes of breast cancer patients supplied the node samples. The sequencing sample was made of axillary lymph node tissue. The origin of the receptors is a female donor with breast cancer. Some clones in this sample may be carry-over from other donors' samples.

This clonotype was picked up a small number of times. The V gene is TRBV27, the J gene TRBJ1-2; the D is unclear. V was pared by 5 bases and J by 3 bases, with 16 bases between. From germline, CDR1 is MNHEY and CDR2 SMNVEV (reference sequence). The length of the CDR3 is 15 residues. CDR3 sequence (DNA): TGTGCCAGCAGTGTCGGGCAAGGTCGATACTATGGCTACACCTTC. Protein sequence: CASSVGQGRYYGYTF.

Comments on this clonotype: A read error is possible here, since a much larger clone lies one base away. J is TRBJ1-5 and V is TRBV20-1; 7 bases line up with TRBD1. Looked up from germline, CDR1 is DFQATT and CDR2 is SNEGSKA (reference sequence). The CDR3 runs to 12 residues. Here the CDR3 DNA reads TGCAGTGCTAGGACAGGGAATCAGCCCCCGCATTTT. Its protein product is CSARTGNQPPHF.

The table lists this clonotype with a few counts. A much larger clone differs from this one at a single base, so this may be a read error. The rearrangement joins TRBV12-3 or TRBV12-4 to TRBJ2-1; D gene unclear. Between the trimmed V and J ends, which lost 3 bases and 2 bases, there was a span of 8 bases. The CDR3 totals 14 residues. The CDR3 loop reads CASSFGRTYNEQFF. CDR3 coding DNA: TGTGCCAGCAGTTTCGGCAGGACCTACAATGAGCAGTTCTTC.

The table lists this clonotype with many counts. A read error is possible here, since a much larger clone lies one base away. In DNA, the CDR3 is TGTGCCAGCACCCCCCAACAGGGAACAGACTATGGCTACACCTTC. Encoded protein: CASTPQQGTDYGYTF. The rearrangement links TRBV6-6 to TRBJ1-2, with TRBD1 as a possible D gene (6 bases). V lost 7 bases, J lost 3 bases, and 18 bases lay in between. Germline loops: CDR1 MNHNY, CDR2 SVGAGI (reference sequence). This CDR3 contains 15 residues.

The rearrangement joins TRBV6-1 to TRBJ2-1, with TRBD2 identical over 14 bases. V shed 4 bases and J 4 bases; nucleotides not matched to a gene: 15. This CDR3 comprises 20 residues. Germline values: CDR1 MNHNS, CDR2 SASEGT. The CDR3 DNA reads as TGTGCCAGCAGTGTTGAGTATTGGGGGACTAGCGGGAGCGGGTACAATGAGCAGTTCTTC. This encodes CASSVEYWGTSGSGYNEQFF.

The rearrangement joins TRBV29-1 to TRBJ2-5; D possibly matches TRBD1 or TRBD2 (6 bases each). The length of the CDR3 is 13 residues. The V gene's germline CDR1 is SQVTM and CDR2 ANQGSEA. The V end was cut by 6 bases, the J end by 1 base, with 12 bases between. The CDR3 spells CSVRRGTQETQYF. The CDR3 region has the DNA TGCAGCGTCAGGAGGGGGACCCAAGAGACCCAGTACTTC.

This clonotype was recorded many times. This chain links TRBV5-4 with TRBJ1-2; no clear D. CDR3 size: 13 residues. Trimming stripped 2 bases from V and 2 bases from J, with 7 bases between. Germline lookup yields CDR1 SGHNT and CDR2 YYREEE (reference sequence). The CDR3, as DNA: TGTGCCAGCAGCTTCGGACGGAACTATGGCTACACCTTC. It is translated as CASSFGRNYGYTF.

In its sample, this clonotype was seen many times. The chain couples TRBV7-3 to TRBJ2-3; D is perhaps TRBD2 (5 bases). There are 15 residues in the CDR3. Trimming stripped 5 bases from V and 0 bases from J, with 12 bases between. The V gene's germline CDR1 is SGHTA and CDR2 FQGTGA. As DNA, the CDR3 is TGTGCCAGCAGCGTGGCCGGGGTTAGCACAGATACGCAGTATTTT. Protein product: CASSVAGVSTDTQYF.

This clonotype occurred many times. The gene calls are TRBV6-1 and TRBJ2-7; 10 bases match TRBD2. The CDR3 contains 15 residues. The V segment lost 1 base and the J segment 0 bases; nucleotides outside the gene matches: 0. Germline CDR1 reads MNHNS; CDR2 reads SASEGT. The CDR3 DNA follows: TGTGCCAGCAGTGAAGAGCGGGGGGGCTCCTACGAGCAGTACTTC. Protein sequence: CASSEERGGSYEQYF.

This clonotype was detected many times. The genes are TRBV5-1 and TRBJ2-1; D might be TRBD1 or TRBD2, each matching 6 bases. The germline gives CDR1 SGHRS, CDR2 YFSETQ. Deletions cut 3 bases from V and 9 bases from J, with 10 bases between. CDR3 length equals 12 residues. The CDR3 is CASSYPGAEQFF. CDR3 nucleotides: TGCGCCAGCAGCTACCCGGGGGCTGAGCAGTTCTTC.

The V call is TRBV30, the J call TRBJ2-1; 10 positions match TRBD2. The CDR3 has 16 residues. Germline CDR1 is GTSNPN and CDR2 is SVGIG (reference sequence). V shed 7 bases, J shed 4 bases, and the junction held 13 bases outside the gene matches. The CDR3, as DNA: TGTGCCTTATGCTCGGGGGCTAGCGGGGGATACAATGAGCAGTTCTTC. Translated: CALCSGASGGYNEQFF.

The chain combines TRBV27 with TRBJ2-1, with D perhaps matching TRBD1 (6 bases). CDR3 length: 13 residues. V lost 6 bases, J lost 8 bases, and 14 bases lay in between. Germline V gives CDR1 MNHEY, CDR2 SMNVEV (reference sequence). CDR3 nucleotides: TGTGCCAGCAGGCCAGGGGCGAATGATGAGCAGTTCTTC. It specifies CASRPGANDEQFF.

The sample holds one count of this clonotype. The missing conserved phenylalanine or tryptophan at the end of this CDR3 makes a read error likely. This chain connects TRBV6-5 to TRBJ1-1, with D unclear. The CDR3 is 13 residues long. Germline lookup yields CDR1 MNHEY and CDR2 SVGAGI. Trimming stripped 10 bases from V and 0 bases from J, with 12 bases between. CDR3 bases: TGTGCCATCCGTAGTTCCATGAACACTGAAGCTTTCGTT. Translating gives CAIRSSMNTEAFV.

This clonotype has only one observation. A clone one base away is much larger, so this may be a read error. The chain links TRBV15 to TRBJ2-5; D not certain. There are 12 residues in the CDR3. The germline V gene has CDR1 LNHNV and CDR2 YYDKDF (reference sequence). The CDR3 bases are TGTGCCACCGGCAGGAACCAAGAGACCCAGTACTTC. Its protein is CATGRNQETQYF.

The V call is TRBV4-1, the J call TRBJ1-1; D unresolved. V was clipped by 2 bases and J by 2 bases, with 9 bases between them. Germline assignment: CDR1 MGHRA and CDR2 YSYEKL. The CDR3 covers 14 residues. CDR3 sequence (DNA): TGCGCCAGCAGCCAACCGGGGTCTAACACTGAAGCTTTCTTT. Encoded protein: CASSQPGSNTEAFF.

This clonotype was seen repeatedly, ten times or more. The chain employs TRBV19 and TRBJ1-2; D perhaps matches TRBD1 (6 bases). From germline, CDR1 is LNHDA and CDR2 SQIVND (reference sequence). The CDR3 sequence is 13 residues long. Between the trimmed V and J ends, which lost 7 bases and 5 bases, there was a span of 14 bases. The DNA for the CDR3 is TGTGCCAGTACGAACAGGGACCAGTATGGCTACACCTTC. This translates into CASTNRDQYGYTF.

The table lists this clonotype with a count of one. The junction departs from germline at one end; a sequencing error may be responsible. This chain connects TRBV7-2 to TRBJ2-1; 7 bases agree with TRBD2. Germline V gene data show CDR1 as SGHTA and CDR2 as FQGNSA. There are 16 residues in the CDR3. CDR3 region: CASSLDLAASHNEQFF. The CDR3, as DNA: TGTGCCAGCAGCTTAGATCTAGCGGCCTCCCACAATGAGCAGTTCTTC.

A remark on this clonotype: Just one base apart from a much larger clone, this may be a read error. J is TRBJ2-5 and V is TRBV5-8; 7 bases are a match to TRBD1. Looked up from germline, CDR1 is SGHTS and CDR2 is YDEGEE. The CDR3 runs to 13 residues. The V and J ends lost 7 bases and 5 bases, in that order; junction bases with no gene match: 8. CDR3 sequence reads: CASDPRGTETQYF. CDR3 DNA sequence: TGTGCCAGCGATCCCAGGGGGACGGAGACCCAGTACTTC. The full variable domain, rest sourced from reference TRBV5-8 and TRBJ2-5, is EAGVTQSPTHLIKTRGQQATLRCSPISGHTSVYWYQQALGLGLQFLLWYDEGEERNRGNFPPRFSGRQFPNYSSELNVNALELEDSALYLCASDPRGTETQYFGPGTRLLVL.

This clonotype was counted ten times or more. This chain links TRBV2 with TRBJ2-3, with D uncertain. Trimming removed 3 bases from V and 5 bases from J, with 3 bases in between. Germline V gene sequence: CDR1 SNHLY, CDR2 FYNNEI. The CDR3 is 11 amino acids. The CDR3 DNA follows: TGTGCCAGCAGTGACCAAGATACGCAGTATTTT. It translates to CASSDQDTQYF.

As regards this clonotype: This CDR3 is missing its conserved last phenylalanine or tryptophan, likely due to a read error. Because the CDR3's place on the DNA is in doubt, the DNA is left out and the CDR3 is given as listed by TCRdb. The genes are TRBV12-3 or TRBV12-4 and TRBJ2-3; the DNA was not used to check the table's D call, TRBD2. The CDR3 numbers 9 amino acids, ends counted. The CDR3 loop reads CASTLDGVS.

This sequence joins TRBV7-2 and TRBJ2-6; D not resolved. Trimming took 7 bases from V and 2 from J, leaving 9 bases between them. This CDR3 region has 14 residues. Germline CDR1 and CDR2: SGHTA and FQGNSA. The CDR3 sequence is CASNPEPGANVLTF. The CDR3, as DNA: TGTGCCAGCAACCCGGAACCTGGGGCCAACGTCCTGACTTTC.

CDR3 nucleotides: TGTGCCAGCAGCTTAGGTAAGGGGGACAATCAGTACTTC. Translating gives CASSLGKGDNQYF. The rearrangement links TRBV7-8 to TRBJ2-7, with D possibly TRBD1 on 6 matching bases. The length of the CDR3 is 13 residues. V was cut by 1 base and J by 10 bases, with 14 bases left in between. The V gene's germline CDR1 is SGHVS and CDR2 FQNEAQ.

With regard to this clonotype: A much bigger clone sits one base away, suggesting this may be a read error. Here the CDR3 omits its conserved ending phenylalanine or tryptophan, so a read error is the likely source. The V and J genes are TRBV20-1 and TRBJ2-7, with TRBD2 matching 7 bases. Unmatched junction bases numbered 10, after V lost 2 bases and J lost 0 bases. Per germline, CDR1 DFQATT and CDR2 SNEGSKA (reference sequence). CDR3 size: 16 residues. Written as DNA, the CDR3 is TGCAGTGCTAGAAAGGTCACTAGCGCTTACTCCTACGAGCAGTACCTC. This codes for CSARKVTSAYSYEQYL.

This clonotype was found many times. The gene calls are TRBV4-1 and TRBJ2-1; 12 bases align to TRBD2. The V and J ends lost 0 bases and 2 bases, in that order; junction bases with no gene match: 2. The CDR3 sequence is 17 residues long. Germline assignment: CDR1 MGHRA and CDR2 YSYEKL. CDR3 coding DNA: TGCGCCAGCAGCCAAGATCCTAGCGGGGGGGCCTACAATGAGCAGTTCTTC. This codes for CASSQDPSGGAYNEQFF.

This clonotype was detected ten times or more. The chain recombines TRBV20-1 with TRBJ2-5; D gene uncertain. Germline CDR1 DFQATT, CDR2 SNEGSKA (reference sequence). This CDR3 is 12 amino acids long. Trimming shortened V by 4 bases and J by 0 bases, and 6 bases separated the two germline ends. The chain's CDR3 is CSATANQETQYF. The CDR3, as DNA: TGCAGTGCTACCGCCAACCAAGAGACCCAGTACTTC.

This clonotype was seen only a few times. The rearrangement joins TRBV6-5 to TRBJ1-1; D is unclear. Trimming cost V 8 bases and J 3 bases, with 16 bases left between them. Germline V gives CDR1 MNHEY, CDR2 SVGAGI. The CDR3 has 14 amino acids. CDR3 DNA: TGTGCCAGCCGTCGGATGCTCGGCTACACTGAAGCTTTCTTT. This codes for CASRRMLGYTEAFF.

This clonotype was observed at least ten times. The chain uses TRBV10-2 and TRBJ2-7; TRBD2 might be the D (7 bases). This CDR3 region has 14 residues. Germline V CDR1 and CDR2: WSHSY, SAAADI. Trimming pared 2 bases from V and 5 bases from J, leaving 13 bases between. The CDR3 DNA reads as TGCGCCAGCAGTGAGAGGGGGGGGGGTAACGAGCAGTACTTC. The encoded protein is CASSERGGGNEQYF.